These 23 T cell receptor beta chains were sequenced from one sample in a study of blood T cell repertoires in COVID-19. Sequencing used immunoSEQ multiplex PCR; TCRdb keeps in-frame clones, though not all of them. The top ten hold 1.5% to 2% of the sample, which has roughly 100,000 clones, approximately 86% seen once. The sequencing input was peripheral blood. The receptors here all came from an older man with acute or convalescent COVID-19.

This rearrangement joins TRBV11-2 to TRBJ2-2; TRBD2 matches 12 bases. J was trimmed by 4 bases and V by 5 bases; bases with no gene match: 5. CDR1 SGHAT and CDR2 FQNNGV come from the germline V gene. CDR3 length: 16 amino acids. The CDR3 nucleotides read TGTGCCAGCAGCCCTAGCGGGAGGGCACGCACCGGGGAGCTGTTTTTT. Translating it yields CASSPSGRARTGELFF.

The chain employs TRBV6-9 and TRBJ1-5, with 10 bases lining up with TRBD1. The trim removed 7 bases at V and 2 bases at J, leaving 5 bases unmatched. Germline values: CDR1 MNHGY, CDR2 SVAAGI. CDR3 length: 15 residues. CDR3 in DNA: TGTGCCAGCATAACCGGGACAGGGGGCAATCAGCCCCAGCATTTT. It codes for CASITGTGGNQPQHF.

The chain joins TRBV21-1 to TRBJ1-5. TRBV21-1 is tagged as a pseudogene. The CDR3 totals 16 residues. CDR3 DNA sequence: TGTGCCAGCAGCAAACTTGCGAGAAATGGCAATCAGCCCCAGCATTTT. It yields the protein CASSKLARNGNQPQHF.

This chain links TRBV2 with TRBJ2-7; possibly TRBD2 for D (5 bases). The CDR3 totals 14 residues. Trimming removed 6 bases at V and 7 bases at J, with 19 bases between. Germline CDR1 reads SNHLY; CDR2 reads FYNNEI. The CDR3, as DNA: TGTGCCAGCAGAAGGAAAGACGGGATGGGGGAGCAGTACTTC. Translating it yields CASRRKDGMGEQYF.

V usage is TRBV11-2 and J usage is TRBJ2-7; the match to TRBD2 covers 7 bases. CDR1 and CDR2 (germline): SGHAT, FQNNGV. V was clipped by 2 bases and J by 0 bases; unmatched bases: 1. This CDR3 has 14 residues. Here the CDR3 reads CASSLSGTSYEQYF. The CDR3 nucleotides read TGTGCCAGCAGCTTAAGCGGGACCTCCTACGAGCAGTACTTC.

The chain carries TRBV2 and TRBJ1-2; a weak D match, TRBD1 (6 bases). This CDR3 is 13 amino acids long. CDR1 and CDR2 from the germline V gene are SNHLY and FYNNEI. Deletions cut 3 bases from V and 5 bases from J, with 10 bases between. The CDR3: CASSEYRVYGYTF. CDR3 sequence (DNA): TGTGCCAGCAGTGAGTACAGGGTTTATGGCTACACCTTC. The full variable domain, in which reference TRBV2 and TRBJ1-2 provide the parts outside the CDR3, is EPEVTQTPSHQVTQMGQEVILRCVPISNHLYFYWYRQILGQKVEFLVSFYNNEISEKSEIFDDQFSVERPDGSNFTLKIRSTKLEDSAMYFCASSEYRVYGYTFGSGTRLTVV.

This clone appeared once. The chain uses TRBV6-2 or TRBV6-3 and TRBJ2-1; 7 bases line up with TRBD2. This CDR3 spans 18 amino acids. Germline V gene lookup returns CDR1 MNHEY and CDR2 SVGEGT. With 6 bases clipped from V and 9 bases from J, the junction kept 23 bases outside the gene matches. The CDR3 region has the DNA TGTGCCAGCAGCCCTGGACGGGCGGGAGAGCTTGGTTTGGGTGAGCAGTTCTTC. Translating it yields CASSPGRAGELGLGEQFF.

The rearrangement links TRBV6-6 to TRBJ2-3; TRBD2 aligns across 12 bases. Trimming removed 8 bases from V and 9 bases from J; junction bases left unmatched: 15. Germline CDR1 reads MNHNY; CDR2 reads SVGAGI (reference sequence). The CDR3 has 16 amino acids. CDR3 protein: CASSLRSASGRGTQYF. For the CDR3, the DNA is TGTGCCAGCTCCCTTCGAAGCGCTAGCGGGAGGGGCACGCAGTATTTT.

This clone was counted once. J is TRBJ2-7 and V is TRBV11-1, with 9 bases identical to TRBD1. Germline CDR1 reads SGHAT; CDR2 reads FQDESV (reference sequence). J was trimmed by 2 bases and V by 1 base; bases with no gene match: 3. CDR3 size: 15 residues. CDR3 nucleotides: TGTGCCAGCAGCTTAGGGGGACAGGGAACCTACGAGCAGTACTTC. Its protein is CASSLGGQGTYEQYF.

This clone was found a few times. J is TRBJ1-2 and V is TRBV28; D perhaps matches TRBD1 (5 bases). This CDR3 region has 15 residues. The germline V gene has CDR1 MDHEN and CDR2 SYDVKM. V was cut by 6 bases and J by 2 bases, with 16 bases left in between. CDR3 nucleotide sequence: TGTGCCAGCAGCCCCCCGGGGGGACTCAACTATGGCTACACCTTC. Protein: CASSPPGGLNYGYTF.

This rearrangement joins TRBV15 to TRBJ2-5, with D possibly being TRBD2 (6 bases). Germline V gene data show CDR1 as LNHNV and CDR2 as YYDKDF (reference sequence). Deletions cut 4 bases from V and 2 bases from J, with 14 bases between. CDR3 length: 15 residues. For the CDR3, the DNA is TGTGCCACCAGCATCGGCGGGGCGGGTCAAGAGACCCAGTACTTC. Protein sequence: CATSIGGAGQETQYF.

The table lists this clone with a few counts. V and J are TRBV20-1 and TRBJ1-1; D gene ambiguous. V was shortened by 3 bases and J by 1 base, with 12 bases between the two germline ends. The germline V gene has CDR1 DFQATT and CDR2 SNEGSKA (reference sequence). The CDR3 is made up of 14 amino acids. This CDR3 is CSASAPGGNTEAFF. The CDR3 bases are TGCAGTGCTAGTGCACCGGGAGGGAACACTGAAGCTTTCTTT.

The chain joins TRBV3-1 (or the pseudogene TRBV3-2) to TRBJ2-1; 11 bases are shared with TRBD2. The CDR3 covers 15 residues. In germline, CDR1 is LGHDT, CDR2 YNNKEL (reference sequence). J lost 4 bases, V lost 4 bases, and 3 bases had no gene match. CDR3 amino acids: CASSPRTSGYNEQFF. For the CDR3, the DNA is TGTGCCAGCAGCCCCCGGACTAGCGGGTACAATGAGCAGTTCTTC.

This chain links TRBV12-3 or TRBV12-4 with TRBJ2-1; the D is unclear. The CDR3 contains 12 residues. Trimming cost V 7 bases and J 4 bases, with 8 bases left between them. Here the CDR3 DNA reads TGTGCCAGCAATTCGGGTTACAATGAGCAGTTCTTC. This gives the protein CASNSGYNEQFF.

For the CDR3, the DNA is TGTGCCAGTAGCCCCTCCTGGGCTAGCGGATACACAGATACGCAGTATTTT. Encoded protein: CASSPSWASGYTDTQYF. This chain connects TRBV19 to TRBJ2-3; the match to TRBD2 covers 7 bases. The CDR3 is 17 amino acids. V dropped 6 bases and J dropped 2; count of bases not matched to a gene: 14. Germline V gene sequence: CDR1 LNHDA, CDR2 SQIVND (reference sequence).

V is TRBV5-5 and J is TRBJ2-7; 10 bases map to TRBD1. V lost 2 bases and J lost 3; bases outside the gene matches: 2. Germline loops: CDR1 SGHKS, CDR2 YYEKEE (reference sequence). The CDR3 consists of 14 residues. CDR3 region: CASSLDRGLYEQYF. CDR3 DNA: TGTGCCAGCAGCTTAGACAGGGGGCTCTACGAGCAGTACTTC.

The chain combines TRBV15 with TRBJ2-5; 8 bases are a match to TRBD2. The CDR3 totals 15 residues. Germline CDR1 and CDR2: LNHNV and YYDKDF (reference sequence). With V trimmed by 5 bases and J by 2 bases, 7 bases remained unmatched. CDR3 sequence: CATSSFSGDQETQYF. Written as DNA, the CDR3 is TGTGCCACCAGCTCCTTTAGCGGGGATCAAGAGACCCAGTACTTC.

This clone has only one observation. The CDR3 reads CASSRQGAGELFF. The CDR3 DNA is TGTGCCAGCAGTAGACAGGGGGCCGGGGAGCTGTTTTTT. J is TRBJ2-2 and V is TRBV2; 9 positions agree with TRBD1. CDR3 size: 13 residues. Germline V gives CDR1 SNHLY, CDR2 FYNNEI. The V and J ends lost 5 bases and 6 bases, in that order; junction bases with no gene match: 1.

The genes are TRBV19 and TRBJ2-1, with D possibly matching TRBD1 (6 bases). This CDR3 is 12 amino acids long. Per the germline V gene, CDR1 is LNHDA and CDR2 is SQIVND (reference sequence). The germline V and J ends were trimmed by 7 bases and 4 bases, with 8 bases remaining between them. Here the CDR3 DNA reads TGTGCCAGTACCGACAGGTACAATGAGCAGTTCTTC. This translates into CASTDRYNEQFF.

Within the sample, this clone is medium-sized (0.01 to 0.1%). V is TRBV28 and J is TRBJ2-3, with 7 positions matching TRBD2. CDR3 length equals 16 residues. V was clipped by 5 bases and J by 2 bases; unmatched bases: 10. Germline V gives CDR1 MDHEN, CDR2 SYDVKM. The CDR3 nucleotides are TGTGCCAGCAGTCCCCGGGGGAGGGGTAACACAGATACGCAGTATTTT. This sequence encodes CASSPRGRGNTDTQYF.

The chain has TRBV14 and TRBJ2-7; possible D gene TRBD2, 5 bases. This CDR3 spans 14 amino acids. V was pared by 2 bases and J by 6 bases, with 14 bases between. Germline V lookup: CDR1 SGHDN, CDR2 FVKESK. The CDR3 DNA follows: TGTGCCAGCAGCCAACTTTTAAGGGAGACCGAGCAGTACTTC. It yields the protein CASSQLLRETEQYF.

This chain links TRBV28 with TRBJ1-1; perhaps TRBD1 as D (5 bases). The CDR3 sequence is 15 residues long. CDR1 is MDHEN, CDR2 SYDVKM, per germline. Trimming pared 7 bases from V and 1 base from J, leaving 16 bases between. As DNA, the CDR3 is TGTGCCAGCACCTTTGGGGGGGGGTCGAACACTGAAGCTTTCTTT. Protein product: CASTFGGGSNTEAFF. Complete variable domain (other parts from reference TRBV28 and TRBJ1-1): DVKVTQSSRYLVKRTGEKVFLECVQDMDHENMFWYRQDPGLGLRLIYFSYDVKMKEKGDIPEGYSVSREKKERFSLILESASTNQTSMYLCASTFGGGSNTEAFFGQGTRLTVV.

The rearrangement joins TRBV28 to TRBJ1-1, with D unclear. The V end lost 8 bases, the J end lost 10 bases, and 17 bases lay between the germline ends. CDR3 length: 12 amino acids. Germline V CDR1 and CDR2: MDHEN, SYDVKM. The CDR3 bases are TGTGCCAGCTCTACCTCTAAGTCAACAGCTTTCTTT. This codes for CASSTSKSTAFF.